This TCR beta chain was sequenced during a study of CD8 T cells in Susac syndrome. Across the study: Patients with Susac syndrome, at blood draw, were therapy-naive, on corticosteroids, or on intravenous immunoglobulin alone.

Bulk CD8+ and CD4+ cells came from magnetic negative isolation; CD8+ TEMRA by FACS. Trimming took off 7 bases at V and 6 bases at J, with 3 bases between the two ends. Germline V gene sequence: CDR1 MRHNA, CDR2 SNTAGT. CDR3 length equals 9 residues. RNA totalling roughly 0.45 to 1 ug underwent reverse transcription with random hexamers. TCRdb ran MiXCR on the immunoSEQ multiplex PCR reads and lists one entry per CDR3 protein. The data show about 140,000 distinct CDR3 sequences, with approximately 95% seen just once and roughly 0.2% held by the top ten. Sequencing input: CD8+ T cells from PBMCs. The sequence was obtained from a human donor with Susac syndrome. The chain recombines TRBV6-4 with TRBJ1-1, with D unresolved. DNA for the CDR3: TGTGCCAGCACTTCTGAAGCTTTCTTT. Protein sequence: CASTSEAFF.